These 18 T cell receptor beta chains came from one sample sequenced in a study of T cells of healthy individuals. MiXCR, run by TCRdb on the 5' RACE reads, gives a single entry per CDR3 protein. Of about 53,000 distinct CDR3 sequences listed, roughly 14% are singletons. These receptors all come from a human donor in good health.

This clonotype was seen ten or more times. V gene TRBV2 combines with J gene TRBJ2-3; 10 positions agree with TRBD1. Germline CDR1 and CDR2: SNHLY and FYNNEI. The CDR3 runs to 16 residues. Trimming at V came to 5 bases and at J to 3 bases, leaving 8 bases not matched to a gene. The CDR3, as DNA: TGTGCCAGCAGTCAACGGACAGGGGGAGTAACAGATACGCAGTATTTT. Amino acid sequence: CASSQRTGGVTDTQYF. Full variable domain (outside the CDR3, taken from reference TRBV2 and TRBJ2-3): EPEVTQTPSHQVTQMGQEVILRCVPISNHLYFYWYRQILGQKVEFLVSFYNNEISEKSEIFDDQFSVERPDGSNFTLKIRSTKLEDSAMYFCASSQRTGGVTDTQYFGPGTRLTVL.

This clonotype was counted between two and nine times. The CDR3: CASSGGGRYEQYF. The CDR3, as DNA: TGTGCCAGCAGCGGTGGAGGGCGTTACGAGCAGTACTTC. This sequence joins TRBV7-9 and TRBJ2-7; D perhaps matches TRBD2 (6 bases). The V end was cut by 5 bases, the J end by 4 bases, with 12 bases between. The CDR3 is 13 amino acids. The V gene's germline CDR1 is SEHNR and CDR2 FQNEAQ (reference sequence).

The chain recombines TRBV19 with TRBJ1-1; D call uncertain. Germline V gene lookup returns CDR1 LNHDA and CDR2 SQIVND (reference sequence). This CDR3 region has 12 residues. Trimming took off 2 bases at V and 1 base at J, with 2 bases between the two ends. CDR3 nucleotides: TGTGCCAGTAGTATAACGAACACTGAAGCTTTCTTT. The encoded protein is CASSITNTEAFF.

This chain uses TRBV5-6 with TRBJ2-7; the match to TRBD2 covers 7 bases. The length of the CDR3 is 13 residues. The J segment lost 5 bases and the V segment lost 3 bases, leaving 5 bases of the junction unmatched. CDR1 is SGHDT and CDR2 is YYEEEE in the germline V gene. The CDR3 reads CASSSGLLHEQYF. In DNA, the CDR3 is TGTGCCAGCAGCTCGGGACTATTGCACGAGCAGTACTTC.

The chain carries TRBV5-1 and TRBJ1-2; TRBD1 matches at 8 bases. The CDR3 consists of 14 residues. V shed 4 bases, J shed 8 bases, and the junction held 10 bases outside the gene matches. CDR1 SGHRS and CDR2 YFSETQ come from the germline V gene. The CDR3 region is CASSAPLTGEGYTF. The CDR3 region has the DNA TGCGCCAGCAGCGCCCCCCTGACAGGGGAGGGCTACACCTTC.

This clonotype has a count of ten or more. This chain connects TRBV10-1 to TRBJ2-7; 12 bases line up with TRBD1. The germline V gene encodes CDR1 WNHNN and CDR2 SYGVQD (reference sequence). V was pared by 6 bases and J by 3 bases, with 9 bases of the junction left unmatched. This CDR3 comprises 16 residues. This chain's CDR3 is CASSYTRDRGLYEQYF. The CDR3, as DNA: TGCGCCAGCAGCTATACGAGGGACAGGGGGCTCTACGAGCAGTACTTC.

The chain combines TRBV7-9 with TRBJ1-1, with D unclear. With 4 bases removed from V and 0 bases from J, the gap between germline ends came to 9 bases. The CDR3 contains 14 residues. CDR1 is SEHNR, CDR2 FQNEAQ, per germline (reference sequence). In nucleotides, the CDR3 is TGTGCCAGCAGCTGGGTCTCTCTGAACACTGAAGCTTTCTTT. Translation gives CASSWVSLNTEAFF.

The chain employs TRBV3-1 and TRBJ2-5; D is tentatively TRBD1 or TRBD2 (6 bases each). The CDR3 is 13 residues long. Trimming removed 4 bases at V and 4 bases at J, with 10 bases between. The V gene's germline CDR1 is LGHDT and CDR2 YNNKEL (reference sequence). CDR3 in amino acids: CASSRGGGETQYF. In DNA, the CDR3 is TGTGCCAGCAGCCGAGGAGGGGGAGAGACCCAGTACTTC.

This clonotype has a count of ten or more. The rearrangement uses TRBV25-1 and TRBJ2-1; tentatively, D is TRBD2 (5 bases). Germline V gene sequence: CDR1 MGHDK, CDR2 SYGVNS. Between the trimmed V and J ends, which lost 4 bases and 10 bases, there was a span of 5 bases. The CDR3 has 10 amino acids. This chain's CDR3 is CASSGGEQFF. The CDR3 region has the DNA TGTGCCAGCAGTGGAGGGGAGCAGTTCTTC. The entire variable domain, with the rest obtained from reference TRBV25-1 and TRBJ2-1, is as follows: EADIYQTPRYLVIGTGKKITLECSQTMGHDKMYWYQQDPGMELHLIHYSYGVNSTEKGDLSSESTVSRIRTEHFPLTLESARPSHTSQYLCASSGGEQFFGPGTRLTVL.

The V call is TRBV9, the J call TRBJ2-7; 11 nucleotides line up with TRBD1. The V gene end was trimmed by 4 bases and the J gene end by 6 bases; junction bases not matched to a gene: 9. The germline V gene encodes CDR1 SGDLS and CDR2 YYNGEE. The CDR3 has 15 amino acids. The CDR3 DNA is TGTGCCAGCAGCCCAAGGACAGGGGGCAGATCCGAGCAGTACTTC. Its protein product is CASSPRTGGRSEQYF.

This clonotype showed up just a few times. V gene TRBV7-7 combines with J gene TRBJ1-3; D uncertain. The V end lost 2 bases, the J end lost 0 bases, and 11 bases lay between the germline ends. The CDR3 runs 16 residues. Germline V CDR1 and CDR2: SSHAT, FNYEAQ (reference sequence). The CDR3 coding sequence is TGTGCCAGCAGCTTACATTCAGCATCCTCTGGAAACACCATATATTTT. It specifies CASSLHSASSGNTIYF.

This clonotype was found many times. V and J are TRBV20-1 and TRBJ1-1, with TRBD1 as a possible D gene (6 bases). Germline V lookup: CDR1 DFQATT, CDR2 SNEGSKA (reference sequence). The CDR3 is 13 residues long. Trimming took off 3 bases at V and 1 base at J, with 9 bases between the two ends. CDR3 coding DNA: TGCAGTGCTAGGACGGACAGGAACACTGAAGCTTTCTTT. It translates to CSARTDRNTEAFF.

This clonotype appeared many times. This chain uses TRBV28 with TRBJ1-5; no clear D gene. CDR3 length equals 14 residues. CDR1 is MDHEN, CDR2 SYDVKM, per germline. The V and J ends lost 7 bases and 7 bases respectively, with 17 bases between them. DNA of the CDR3: TGTGCCAGCATCGGCAGTCCCCTTCCCCAGCCCCAGCATTTT. Protein sequence: CASIGSPLPQPQHF.

The CDR3 spells CASSYSGGAQNEQFF. In DNA, the CDR3 is TGTGCCAGCAGCTATAGCGGGGGGGCTCAGAATGAGCAGTTCTTC. This chain links TRBV9 with TRBJ2-1; TRBD2 matches at 11 bases. CDR3 size: 15 residues. V lost 4 bases and J lost 7; bases outside the gene matches: 7. Germline-derived CDR1 and CDR2 are SGDLS and YYNGEE.

The V and J genes are TRBV6-1 and TRBJ2-7, with D unclear. The CDR3 contains 14 residues. Germline V gene data show CDR1 as MNHNS and CDR2 as SASEGT. V was shortened by 0 bases and J by 1 base, with 7 bases between the two germline ends. The CDR3 sequence is CASSEASLSYEQYF. The CDR3 DNA is TGTGCCAGCAGTGAAGCCAGTCTATCCTACGAGCAGTACTTC.

A few counts support this clonotype. The V call is TRBV2, the J call TRBJ2-1, with D perhaps TRBD1 (5 bases). The CDR3 totals 15 residues. The V end lost 7 bases, the J end lost 4 bases, and 17 bases lay between the germline ends. Germline CDR1 is SNHLY and CDR2 is FYNNEI. This CDR3 reads CASTFSQGVYNEQFF. CDR3 in DNA: TGTGCCAGCACTTTTTCGCAGGGTGTGTACAATGAGCAGTTCTTC.

This chain connects TRBV12-3 or TRBV12-4 to TRBJ1-1; D gene ambiguous. The ends were cut back, 4 bases at V and 6 bases at J, with 12 bases in the middle. The CDR3 length is 13 residues. Here the CDR3 DNA reads TGTGCCAGCAGTTATTTCGAGGAGGCTGAAGCTTTCTTT. Translated, it gives CASSYFEEAEAFF.

There are many counts of this clonotype. This sequence joins TRBV28 and TRBJ2-7; no clear D. V gave up 3 bases and J gave up 0 bases, with 6 bases separating them. Looked up from germline, CDR1 is MDHEN and CDR2 is SYDVKM. CDR3 length equals 13 residues. The CDR3 DNA sequence: TGTGCCAGCAGTTTCGTAAACTCCTACGAGCAGTACTTC. It encodes CASSFVNSYEQYF.